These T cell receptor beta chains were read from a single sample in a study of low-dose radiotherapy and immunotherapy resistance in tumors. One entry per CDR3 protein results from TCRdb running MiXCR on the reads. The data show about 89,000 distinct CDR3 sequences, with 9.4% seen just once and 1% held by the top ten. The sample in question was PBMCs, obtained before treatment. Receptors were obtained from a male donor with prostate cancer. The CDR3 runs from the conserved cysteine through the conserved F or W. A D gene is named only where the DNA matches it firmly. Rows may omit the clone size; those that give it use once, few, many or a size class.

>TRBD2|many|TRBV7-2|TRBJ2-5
TGTGCCAGCAGCTCCCAGAGCGGGAGATGGGAGACCCAGTACTTC
CASSSQSGRWETQYF
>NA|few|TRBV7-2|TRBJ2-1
TGTGCCAGCAGTCCCGAGGCCTCACGAGGACAGTTCTTC
CASSPEASRGQFF
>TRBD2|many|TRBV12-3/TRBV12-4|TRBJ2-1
TGTGCCAGCAGTCCGGGACTACCCGGGACCAATGAGCAGTTCTTC
CASSPGLPGTNEQFF
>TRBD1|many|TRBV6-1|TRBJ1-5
TGTGCCACCCCGGGACAGGGGGCATCCCAGCCCCAGCATTTT
CATPGQGASQPQHF
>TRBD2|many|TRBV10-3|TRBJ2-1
TGTGCCATCAGTGATCGGACTAGCGGCTCTTACAATGAGCAGTTCTTC
CAISDRTSGSYNEQFF
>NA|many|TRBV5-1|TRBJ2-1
TGCGCCAGCAGCACATTCAACGCCTACAATGAGCAGTTCTTC
CASSTFNAYNEQFF
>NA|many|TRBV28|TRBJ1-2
TGTGCCAGCGGCTCGGCCGGGGGCGGAATCTCTTATGGCTACACCTTC
CASGSAGGGISYGYTF
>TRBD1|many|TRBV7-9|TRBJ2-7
TGTGCCAGCAGCTTAGCTGGACAGGGAGGCTACGAGCAGTACTTC
CASSLAGQGGYEQYF
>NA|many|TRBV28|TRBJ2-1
TGTGCCAGCAGGTCGGAGGGACCCGCCTACAATGAGCAGTTCTTC
CASRSEGPAYNEQFF
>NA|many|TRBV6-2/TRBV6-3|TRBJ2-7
TGTGCCAGCACCCCAAGCTCGGACTACGAGCAGTACTTC
CASTPSSDYEQYF
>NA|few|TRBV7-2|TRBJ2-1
TGTGCCAGCAGTCCCAGGGGGGGTGAGCAGTTCTTC
CASSPRGGEQFF
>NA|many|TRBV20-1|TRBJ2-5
TGCAGTGCTAGAGGAGGAGAGACCCAGTACTTC
CSARGGETQYF
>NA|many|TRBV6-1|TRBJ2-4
TGTGCCAGCAGTGAAGTGGGGGGGCTAGCCAAAAACATTCAGTACTTC
CASSEVGGLAKNIQYF
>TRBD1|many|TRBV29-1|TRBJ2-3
TGCAGCGTGGACAGGGATCAGGATACGCAGTATTTT
CSVDRDQDTQYF
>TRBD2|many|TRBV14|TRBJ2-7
TGTGCCAGCAGCCACTCGACTAGCGGGAGGGGCTTCGGCTACGAGCAGTACTTC
CASSHSTSGRGFGYEQYF
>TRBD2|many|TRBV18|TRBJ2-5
TGTGCCAGCTCACCGGGGACTAGCGGGATAAAAGAGACCCAGTACTTC
CASSPGTSGIKETQYF
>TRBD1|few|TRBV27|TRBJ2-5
TGTGCCAGCAGTCGGACAGGAGCGATGGAGACCCAGTACTTC
CASSRTGAMETQYF
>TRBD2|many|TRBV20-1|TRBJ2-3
TGCAGTGCTAGAGTCGGACTAGCGGGAGGCACAGATACGCAGTATTTT
CSARVGLAGGTDTQYF
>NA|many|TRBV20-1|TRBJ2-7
TGCAGTGCTAGATCCGGAAACTCCTACGAGCAGTACTTC
CSARSGNSYEQYF
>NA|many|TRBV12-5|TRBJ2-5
TGTGCTAGTGGTTTGGAGGACAGTCAAGAGACCCAGTACTTC
CASGLEDSQETQYF
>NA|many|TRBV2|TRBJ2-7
TGTGCCAGCAGTAGAGGTTTGTCGGCGCCGGGACTTTACGAGCAGTACTTC
CASSRGLSAPGLYEQYF
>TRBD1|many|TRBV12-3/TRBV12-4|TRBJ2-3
TGTGCCAGCACCCTGAGAACAGGGGCCGCAGATACGCAGTATTTT
CASTLRTGAADTQYF
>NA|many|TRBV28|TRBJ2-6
TGTGCCAGCAGCATCAGTGGGGCCAACGTCCTGACTTTC
CASSISGANVLTF
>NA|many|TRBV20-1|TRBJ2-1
TGCAGTGCTAGAGATAAGGGGGTCGCCTACAATGAGCAGTTCTTC
CSARDKGVAYNEQFF
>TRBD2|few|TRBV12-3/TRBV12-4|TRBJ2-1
TGTGCCAGCAGCAGTAGCGGGAGCTTGCTCTACAATGAGCAGTTCTTC
CASSSSGSLLYNEQFF
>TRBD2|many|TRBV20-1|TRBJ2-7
TGCAGTGCTAGATATCTTGGGGGGGGGGTTGGGTACTTC
CSARYLGGGVGYF
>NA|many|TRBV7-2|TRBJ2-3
TGTGCCAGCAGCTTAGTAGGGCTAGGTACGCAGTATTTT
CASSLVGLGTQYF
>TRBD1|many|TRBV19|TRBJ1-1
TGTGCCAGTAGTGTCAACAGGGGGAACACTGAAGCTTTCTTT
CASSVNRGNTEAFF
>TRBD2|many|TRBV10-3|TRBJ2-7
TGTGCCATCAGTGAGTCGTTCGGACTAGCGCCTACCTACGAGCAGTACTTC
CAISESFGLAPTYEQYF
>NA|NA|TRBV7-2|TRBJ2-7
TGTGCCAGCAGCCCGAGAGCGGCGTCTAGCTCCTACGAGCAGTACTTC
CASSPRAASSSYEQYF
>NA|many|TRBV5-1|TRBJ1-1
TGCGCCAGCAGCTTGACTAGTTCCAACACTGAAGCTTTCTTT
CASSLTSSNTEAFF
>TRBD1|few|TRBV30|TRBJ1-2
TGTGCCGGGGACAGTCCGTCTAACTATGGCTACACCTTC
CAGDSPSNYGYTF
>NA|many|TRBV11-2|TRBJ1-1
TGTGCCAGCAGCTTACCCCAGGGAAGTGCTTTCTTT
CASSLPQGSAFF
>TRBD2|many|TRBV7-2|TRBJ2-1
TGTGCCAGCAGCCTCACTAGCGGGAGGTACAATGAGCAGTTCTTC
CASSLTSGRYNEQFF
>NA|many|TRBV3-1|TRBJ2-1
TGTGCCAGCAGCCCCCGGGACGGAATTTATGGTGAGCAGTTCTTC
CASSPRDGIYGEQFF
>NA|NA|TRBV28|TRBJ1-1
TGTGCCAGCAAACGGGGGGGCTGGGAAGCTTTCTTT
CASKRGGWEAFF
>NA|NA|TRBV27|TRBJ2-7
TGTGCCAGCAGAACAAACGGTAATCGCTACGAGCAGTACTTC
CASRTNGNRYEQYF
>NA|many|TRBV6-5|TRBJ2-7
TGTGCCAGCAGTTCCCGGGACGGGAGCTCCTACGAGCAGTACTTC
CASSSRDGSSYEQYF
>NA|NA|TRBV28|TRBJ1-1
TGTGCCAGCAGCCCCACAGGCATCTCCACTGAAGCTTTCTTT
CASSPTGISTEAFF
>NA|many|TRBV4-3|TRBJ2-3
TGCGCCAGCAGCCAAGATAGGCAGAGCACAGATACGCAGTATTTT
CASSQDRQSTDTQYF
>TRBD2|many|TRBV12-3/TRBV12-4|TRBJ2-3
TGTGCCAGCAGTATAGCGGGAAGCACAGATACGCAGTATTTT
CASSIAGSTDTQYF
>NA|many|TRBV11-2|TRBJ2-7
TGTGCCAGCAACTTGATTACTACGCGTAGCGACGAGCAGTACTTC
CASNLITTRSDEQYF
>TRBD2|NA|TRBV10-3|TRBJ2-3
TGTGCCATCAGTGAGGCCCCTAGCGGGAGTGGGTCAGATACGCAGTATTTT
CAISEAPSGSGSDTQYF
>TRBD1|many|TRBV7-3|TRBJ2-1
TGTGCCAGCAGCTTAGGGCAGGGGGTAATCAGTGAGCAGTTCTTC
CASSLGQGVISEQFF
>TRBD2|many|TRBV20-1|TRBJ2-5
TGCAGTGCTACACGACTAGCGGGAGGGCAAGAGACCCAGTACTTC
CSATRLAGGQETQYF
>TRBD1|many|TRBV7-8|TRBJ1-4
TGTGCCAGCAGCCCCCGAACAGGGGGCCGTAATGAAAAACTGTTTTTT
CASSPRTGGRNEKLFF
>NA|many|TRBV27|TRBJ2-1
TGTGCCAGCAGTACCCCCCCGGAGAACAATGAGCAGTTCTTC
CASSTPPENNEQFF
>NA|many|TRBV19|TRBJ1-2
TGTGCCAGTAGTCCTGAGACAGCAGCATATGGCTACACCTTC
CASSPETAAYGYTF
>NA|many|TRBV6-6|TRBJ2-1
TGTGCCAGCAGTTACCCGAACCGCCCGGAAGGCAATGAGCAGTTCTTC
CASSYPNRPEGNEQFF
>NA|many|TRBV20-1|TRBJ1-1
TGCAGTGCTAGAGTTCCCCCGGGGATGAATGAAGCTTTCTTT
CSARVPPGMNEAFF
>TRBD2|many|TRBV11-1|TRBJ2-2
TGTGCCAGCAGCTCAGGTGGGCTAGCGGGGAACACCGGGGAGCTGTTTTTT
CASSSGGLAGNTGELFF
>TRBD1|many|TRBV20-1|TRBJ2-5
TGCAGTGTTTCCCCGGGACAGGAGACAGAGACCCAGTACTTC
CSVSPGQETETQYF
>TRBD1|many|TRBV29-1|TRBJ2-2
TGCAGCGTTGAGGAGACAGGGGACACCGGGGAGCTGTTTTTT
CSVEETGDTGELFF
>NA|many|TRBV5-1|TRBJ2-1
TGCGCCAGCGACAGGGCCTGGGGGGGATCCTACAATGAGCAGTTCTTC
CASDRAWGGSYNEQFF